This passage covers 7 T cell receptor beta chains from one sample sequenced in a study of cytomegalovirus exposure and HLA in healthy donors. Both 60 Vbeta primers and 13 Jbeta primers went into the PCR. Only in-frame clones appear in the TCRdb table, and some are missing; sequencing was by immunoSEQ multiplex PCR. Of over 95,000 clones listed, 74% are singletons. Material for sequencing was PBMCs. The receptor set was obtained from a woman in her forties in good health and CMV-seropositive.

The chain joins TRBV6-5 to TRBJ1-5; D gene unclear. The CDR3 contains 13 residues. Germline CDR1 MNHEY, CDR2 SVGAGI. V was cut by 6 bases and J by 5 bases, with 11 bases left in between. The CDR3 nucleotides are TGTGCCAGCAGCTTCGACACGTATCAGCCCCAGCATTTT. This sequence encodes CASSFDTYQPQHF.

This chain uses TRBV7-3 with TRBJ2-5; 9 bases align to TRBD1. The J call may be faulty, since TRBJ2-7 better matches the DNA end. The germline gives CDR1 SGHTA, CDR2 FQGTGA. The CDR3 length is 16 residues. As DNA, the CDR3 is TGTGCCAGCAGATTATCCCCGGGACAGGGAGCCTACGAGCAGTACTTC. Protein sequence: CASRLSPGQGAYEQYF.

The CDR3 DNA reads TGTGCCAGCCTAACAGGGGTCGAGCAGTACTTC. Translating gives CASLTGVEQYF. This chain links TRBV2 with TRBJ2-7; 7 bases line up with TRBD1. Germline-derived CDR1 and CDR2 are SNHLY and FYNNEI. After removal of 8 bases from V and 6 bases from J, the junction contained 4 bases not matched to a gene. The CDR3 runs 11 residues.

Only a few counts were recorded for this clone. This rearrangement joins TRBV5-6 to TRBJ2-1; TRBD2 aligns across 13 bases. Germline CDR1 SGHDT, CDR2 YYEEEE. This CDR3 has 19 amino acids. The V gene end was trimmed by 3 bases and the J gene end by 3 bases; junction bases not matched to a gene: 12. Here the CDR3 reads CASSSGTSGKISGYNEQFF. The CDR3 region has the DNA TGTGCCAGCAGCTCGGGGACTAGCGGGAAAATATCGGGCTACAATGAGCAGTTCTTC.

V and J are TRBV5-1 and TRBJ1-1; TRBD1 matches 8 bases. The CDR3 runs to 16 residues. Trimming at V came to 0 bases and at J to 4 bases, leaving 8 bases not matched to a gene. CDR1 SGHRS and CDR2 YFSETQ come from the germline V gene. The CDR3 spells CASSLVQGAGSTEAFF. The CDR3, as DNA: TGCGCCAGCAGCTTGGTCCAGGGGGCGGGTAGCACTGAAGCTTTCTTT.

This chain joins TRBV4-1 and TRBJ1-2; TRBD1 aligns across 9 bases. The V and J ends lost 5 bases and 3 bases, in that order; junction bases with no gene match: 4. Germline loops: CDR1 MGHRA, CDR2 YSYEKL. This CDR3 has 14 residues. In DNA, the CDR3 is TGCGCCAGCAGCAAGGGACAGGGCGACTATGGCTACACCTTC. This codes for CASSKGQGDYGYTF.

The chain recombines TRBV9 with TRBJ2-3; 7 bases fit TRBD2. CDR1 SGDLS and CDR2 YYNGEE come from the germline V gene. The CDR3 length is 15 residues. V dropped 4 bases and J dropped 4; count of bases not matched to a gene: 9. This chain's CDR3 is CASSRGIGGSDTQYF. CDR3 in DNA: TGTGCCAGCAGCCGGGGGATCGGGGGGTCAGATACGCAGTATTTT.